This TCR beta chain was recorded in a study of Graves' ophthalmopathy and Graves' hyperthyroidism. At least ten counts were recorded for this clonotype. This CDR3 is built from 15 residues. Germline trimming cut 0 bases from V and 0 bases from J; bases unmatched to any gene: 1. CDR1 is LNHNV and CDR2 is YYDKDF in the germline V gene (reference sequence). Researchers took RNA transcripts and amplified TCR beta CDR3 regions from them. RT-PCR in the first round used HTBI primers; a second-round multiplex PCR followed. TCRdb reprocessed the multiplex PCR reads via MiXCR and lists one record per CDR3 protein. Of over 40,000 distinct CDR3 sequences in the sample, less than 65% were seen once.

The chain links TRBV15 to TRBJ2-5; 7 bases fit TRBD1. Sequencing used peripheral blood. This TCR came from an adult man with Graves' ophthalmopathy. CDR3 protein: CATSREGQYQETQYF. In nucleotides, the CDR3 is TGTGCCACCAGCAGAGAGGGACAGTACCAAGAGACCCAGTACTTC.